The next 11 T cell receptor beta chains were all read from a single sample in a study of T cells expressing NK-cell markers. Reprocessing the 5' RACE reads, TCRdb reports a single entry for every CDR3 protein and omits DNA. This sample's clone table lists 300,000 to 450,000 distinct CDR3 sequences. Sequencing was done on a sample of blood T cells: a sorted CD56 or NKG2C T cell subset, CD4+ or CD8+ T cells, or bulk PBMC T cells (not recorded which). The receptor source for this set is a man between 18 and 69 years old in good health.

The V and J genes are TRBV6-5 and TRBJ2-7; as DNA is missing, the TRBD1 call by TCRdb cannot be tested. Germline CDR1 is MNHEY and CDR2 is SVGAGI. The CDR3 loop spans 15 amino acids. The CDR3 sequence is CASSYTLTGGHEQYF.

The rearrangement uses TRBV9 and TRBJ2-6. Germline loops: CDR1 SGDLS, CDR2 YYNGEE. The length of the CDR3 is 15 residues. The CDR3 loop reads CASSVGYSGANVLTF. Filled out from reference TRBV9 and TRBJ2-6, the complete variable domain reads DSGVTQTPKHLITATGQRVTLRCSPRSGDLSVYWYQQSLDQGLQFLIQYYNGEERAKGNILERFSAQQFPDLHSELNLSSLELGDSALYFCASSVGYSGANVLTFGAGSRLTVL.

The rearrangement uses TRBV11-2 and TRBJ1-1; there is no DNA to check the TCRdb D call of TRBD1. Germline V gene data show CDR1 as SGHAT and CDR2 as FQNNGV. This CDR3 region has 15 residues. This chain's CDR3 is CASSPPGSMNTEAFF.

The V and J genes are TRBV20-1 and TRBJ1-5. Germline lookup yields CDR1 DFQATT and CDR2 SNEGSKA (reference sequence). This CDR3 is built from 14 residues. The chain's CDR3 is CSASSSYSNQPQHF.

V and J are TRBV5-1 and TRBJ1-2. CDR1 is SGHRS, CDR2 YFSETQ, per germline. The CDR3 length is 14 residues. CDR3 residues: CASSLDLGERGYTF.

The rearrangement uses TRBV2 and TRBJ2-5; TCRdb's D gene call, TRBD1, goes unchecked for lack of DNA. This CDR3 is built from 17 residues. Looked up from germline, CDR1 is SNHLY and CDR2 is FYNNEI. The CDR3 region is CARPSTGDASFQETQYF.

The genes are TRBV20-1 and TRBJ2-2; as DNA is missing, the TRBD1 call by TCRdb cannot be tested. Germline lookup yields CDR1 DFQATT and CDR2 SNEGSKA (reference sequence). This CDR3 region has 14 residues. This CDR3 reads CSAPARGSTGELFF.

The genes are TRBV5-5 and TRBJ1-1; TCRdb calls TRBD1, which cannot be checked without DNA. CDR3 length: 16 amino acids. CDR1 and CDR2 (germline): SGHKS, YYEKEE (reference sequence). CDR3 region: CASSSTGTGLLTEAFF. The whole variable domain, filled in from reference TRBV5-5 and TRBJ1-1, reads DAGVTQSPTHLIKTRGQQVTLRCSPISGHKSVSWYQQVLGQGPQFIFQYYEKEERGRGNFPDRFSARQFPNYSSELNVNALLLGDSALYLCASSSTGTGLLTEAFFGQGTRLTVV.

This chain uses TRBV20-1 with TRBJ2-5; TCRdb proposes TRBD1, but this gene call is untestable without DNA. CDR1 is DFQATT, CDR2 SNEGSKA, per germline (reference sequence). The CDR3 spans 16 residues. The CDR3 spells CSPSGPGGTGKETQYF.

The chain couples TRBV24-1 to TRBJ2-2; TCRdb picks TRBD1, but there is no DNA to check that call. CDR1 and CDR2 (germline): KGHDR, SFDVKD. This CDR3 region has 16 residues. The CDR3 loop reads CATSDTGTGPTGELFF.

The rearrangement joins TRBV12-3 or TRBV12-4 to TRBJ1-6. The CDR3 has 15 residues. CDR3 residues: CASSARDSYNSPLHF.